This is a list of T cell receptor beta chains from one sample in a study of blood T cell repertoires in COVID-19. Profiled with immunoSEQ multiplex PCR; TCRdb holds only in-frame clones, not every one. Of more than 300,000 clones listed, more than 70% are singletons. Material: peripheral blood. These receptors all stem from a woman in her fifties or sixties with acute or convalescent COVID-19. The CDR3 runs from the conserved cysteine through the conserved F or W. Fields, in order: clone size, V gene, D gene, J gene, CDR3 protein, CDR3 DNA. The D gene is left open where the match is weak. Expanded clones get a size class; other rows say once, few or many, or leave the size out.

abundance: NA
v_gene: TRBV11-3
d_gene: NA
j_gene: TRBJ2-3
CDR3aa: CATTGHTDTQYF
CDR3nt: TGTGCCACCACCGGACATACGGATACGCAGTATTTT

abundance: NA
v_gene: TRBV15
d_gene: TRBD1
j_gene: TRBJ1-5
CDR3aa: CATSRALGDRDNQPQHF
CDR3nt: TGTGCCACCAGCAGAGCTCTGGGCGACAGGGACAATCAGCCCCAGCATTTT

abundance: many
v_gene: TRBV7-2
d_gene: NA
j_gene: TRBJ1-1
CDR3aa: CASSQYPTNTEAFF
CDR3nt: TGTGCCAGCAGTCAGTACCCCACGAACACTGAAGCTTTCTTT

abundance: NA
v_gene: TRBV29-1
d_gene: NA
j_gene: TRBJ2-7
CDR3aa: CSVGVREQYF
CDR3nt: TGCAGCGTTGGAGTACGGGAGCAGTACTTC

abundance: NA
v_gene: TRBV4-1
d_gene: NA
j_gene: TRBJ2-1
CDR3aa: CASSQGPSSSSYNEQFF
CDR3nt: TGCGCCAGCAGCCAAGGTCCCTCTTCGAGCTCCTACAATGAGCAGTTCTTC

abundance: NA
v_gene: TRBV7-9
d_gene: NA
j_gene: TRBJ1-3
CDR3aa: CASSPSQQGVNTIYF
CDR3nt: TGTGCCAGCAGCCCCAGCCAACAGGGTGTGAACACCATATATTTT

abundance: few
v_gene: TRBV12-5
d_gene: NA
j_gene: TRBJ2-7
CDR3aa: CASAFSEQHYEQYF
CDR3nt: TGTGCTAGTGCTTTCAGCGAGCAGCATTACGAGCAGTACTTC

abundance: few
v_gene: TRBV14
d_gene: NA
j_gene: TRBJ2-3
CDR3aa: CASSLPRGTSTDTQYF
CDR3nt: TGTGCCAGCAGCCTTCCGCGGGGGACAAGCACAGATACGCAGTATTTT

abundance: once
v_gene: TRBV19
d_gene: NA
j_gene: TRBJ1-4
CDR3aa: CASSRWGVEEKLFF
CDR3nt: TGTGCCAGTAGTAGGTGGGGAGTAGAGGAAAAACTGTTTTTT

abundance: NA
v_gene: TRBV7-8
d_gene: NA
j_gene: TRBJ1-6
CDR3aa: CASRGQENSPLHF
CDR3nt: TGTGCCAGCAGGGGCCAGGAAAATTCACCCCTCCACTTT

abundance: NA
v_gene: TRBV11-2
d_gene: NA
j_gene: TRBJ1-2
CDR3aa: CASSPGTSYGYTF
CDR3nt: TGTGCCAGCAGCCCAGGGACAAGCTATGGCTACACCTTC

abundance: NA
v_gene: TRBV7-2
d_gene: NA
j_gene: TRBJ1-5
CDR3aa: CASSLGGPGNQPQHF
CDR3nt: TGTGCCAGCAGCCTGGGGGGACCGGGCAATCAGCCCCAGCATTTT

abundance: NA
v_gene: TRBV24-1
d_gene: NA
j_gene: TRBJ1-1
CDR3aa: CATISFAGNTEAFF
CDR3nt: TGTGCCACCATCAGCTTCGCAGGGAACACTGAAGCTTTCTTT

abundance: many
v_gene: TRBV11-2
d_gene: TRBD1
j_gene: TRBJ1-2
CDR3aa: CASRDRRLNYGYTF
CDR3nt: TGTGCCAGCAGGGACAGGAGACTTAACTATGGCTACACCTTC

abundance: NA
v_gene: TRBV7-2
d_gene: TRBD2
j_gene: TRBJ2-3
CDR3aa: CASSLFEREPLDTQYF
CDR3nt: TGTGCCAGCAGCTTATTTGAGCGGGAGCCTTTGGATACGCAGTATTTT

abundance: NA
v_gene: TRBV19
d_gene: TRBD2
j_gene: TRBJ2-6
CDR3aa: CASSFVRGGEVSGANVLTF
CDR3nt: TGTGCCAGCAGTTTCGTTCGGGGGGGAGAGGTATCTGGGGCCAACGTCCTGACTTTC

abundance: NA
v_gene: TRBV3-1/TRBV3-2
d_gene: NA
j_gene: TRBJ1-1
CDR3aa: CASSYRDTQAFF
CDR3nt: TGTGCCAGCAGCTACCGGGACACCCAAGCTTTCTTT

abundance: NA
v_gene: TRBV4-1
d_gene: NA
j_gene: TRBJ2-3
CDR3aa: CASSQDLEDTQYF
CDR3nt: TGCGCCAGCAGCCAAGACCTCGAGGATACGCAGTATTTT

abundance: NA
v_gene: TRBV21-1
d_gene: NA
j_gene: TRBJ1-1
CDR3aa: CAGRGGTDLTNTEAFF
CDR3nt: TGTGCCGGTCGAGGGGGGACAGACCTTACGAACACTGAAGCTTTCTTT

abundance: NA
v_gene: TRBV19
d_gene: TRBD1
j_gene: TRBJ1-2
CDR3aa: CASSLGTGGFGGYTF
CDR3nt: TGTGCCAGTAGTCTGGGGACAGGGGGCTTTGGAGGCTACACCTTC

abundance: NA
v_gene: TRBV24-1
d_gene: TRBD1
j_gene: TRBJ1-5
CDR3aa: CATSDGQGFNQPQHF
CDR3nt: TGTGCCACCAGTGACGGACAGGGGTTCAATCAGCCCCAGCATTTT

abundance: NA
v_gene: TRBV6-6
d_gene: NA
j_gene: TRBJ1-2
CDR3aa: CASSYSEDFGGGYTF
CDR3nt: TGTGCCAGCAGTTACTCGGAAGACTTCGGCGGTGGCTACACCTTC

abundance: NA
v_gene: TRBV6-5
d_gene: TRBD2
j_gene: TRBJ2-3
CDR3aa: CASRVSGTTDTQYF
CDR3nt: TGTGCCAGCAGGGTTAGCGGGACCACAGATACGCAGTATTTT

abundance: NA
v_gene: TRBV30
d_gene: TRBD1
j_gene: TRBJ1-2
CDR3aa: CAWSLGDTGGGYGYTF
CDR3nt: TGTGCCTGGAGTCTAGGGGACACAGGGGGCGGCTATGGCTACACCTTC

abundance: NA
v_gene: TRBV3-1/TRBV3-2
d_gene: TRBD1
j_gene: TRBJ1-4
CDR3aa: CASSTGQGNEKLFF
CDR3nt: TGTGCCAGCAGCACGGGACAGGGGAATGAAAAACTGTTTTTT

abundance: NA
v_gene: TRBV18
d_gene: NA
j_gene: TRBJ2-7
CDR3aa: CASSGGTETYEQYF
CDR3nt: TGTGCCAGCTCAGGCGGGACAGAGACCTACGAGCAGTACTTC

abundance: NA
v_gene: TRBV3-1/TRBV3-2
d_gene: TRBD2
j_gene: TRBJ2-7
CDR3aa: CASSQASGSEQYF
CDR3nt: TGTGCCAGCAGCCAAGCTAGCGGGAGCGAGCAGTACTTC

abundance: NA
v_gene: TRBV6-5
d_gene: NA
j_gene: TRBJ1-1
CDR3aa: CASRDRPVNTEAFF
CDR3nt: TGTGCCAGCAGAGACAGGCCCGTGAACACTGAAGCTTTCTTT

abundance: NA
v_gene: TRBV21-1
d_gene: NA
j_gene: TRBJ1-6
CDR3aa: CASSGGQPNSPLHF
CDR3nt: TGTGCCAGCAGCGGGGGACAGCCAAATTCACCCCTCCACTTT

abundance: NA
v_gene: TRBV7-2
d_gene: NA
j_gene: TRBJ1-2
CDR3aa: CASGLHRADGYTF
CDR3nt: TGTGCCAGCGGCCTTCACAGGGCCGATGGCTACACCTTC

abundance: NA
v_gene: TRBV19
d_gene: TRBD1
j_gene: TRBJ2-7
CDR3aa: CASSPRQGSYEQYF
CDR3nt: TGTGCCAGTAGTCCCCGACAGGGATCCTACGAGCAGTACTTC

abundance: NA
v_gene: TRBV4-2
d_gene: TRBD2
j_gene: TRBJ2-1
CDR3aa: CASSRASGSDEQFF
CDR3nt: TGTGCCAGCAGCCGAGCTAGCGGGAGCGATGAGCAGTTCTTC

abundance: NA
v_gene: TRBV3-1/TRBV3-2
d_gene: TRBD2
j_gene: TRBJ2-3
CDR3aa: CASSQVPRGGPDTQYF
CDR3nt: TGTGCCAGCAGCCAAGTACCGCGGGGGGGGCCAGATACGCAGTATTTT

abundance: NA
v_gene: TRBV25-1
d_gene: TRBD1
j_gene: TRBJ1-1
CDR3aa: CASKGAGGNTEAFF
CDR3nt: TGTGCCAGCAAGGGTGCAGGGGGCAACACTGAAGCTTTCTTT

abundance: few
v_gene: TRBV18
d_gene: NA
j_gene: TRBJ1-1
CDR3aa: CASSDSGGNTEAFF
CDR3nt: TGTGCCAGCTCAGATTCCGGCGGTAACACTGAAGCTTTCTTT

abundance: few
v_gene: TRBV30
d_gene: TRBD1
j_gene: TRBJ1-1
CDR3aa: CAWSDRGDTEAFF
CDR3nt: TGTGCCTGGTCGGACAGGGGGGACACTGAAGCTTTCTTT

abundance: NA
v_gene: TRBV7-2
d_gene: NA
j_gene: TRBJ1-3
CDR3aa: CASSLAPGLGGNTIYF
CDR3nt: TGTGCCAGCAGCTTAGCCCCAGGGCTCGGAGGAAACACCATATATTTT

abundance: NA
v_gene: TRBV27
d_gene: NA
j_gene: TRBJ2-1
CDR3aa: CASSLRSYNEQFF
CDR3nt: TGTGCCAGCAGTTTACGCAGCTACAATGAGCAGTTCTTC

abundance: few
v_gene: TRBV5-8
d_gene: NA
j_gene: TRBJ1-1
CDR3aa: CASSSRDKNTEAFF
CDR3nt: TGTGCCAGCAGCTCCCGGGACAAGAACACTGAAGCTTTCTTT

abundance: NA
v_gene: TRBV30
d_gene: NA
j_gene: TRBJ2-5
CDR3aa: CACPRQGGPETQYF
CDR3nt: TGTGCCTGCCCTAGACAAGGAGGGCCAGAGACCCAGTACTTC

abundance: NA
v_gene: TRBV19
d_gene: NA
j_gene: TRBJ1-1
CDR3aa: CASSIDSGPSSQAFF
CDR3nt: TGTGCCAGTAGTATAGACTCGGGTCCATCATCTCAAGCTTTCTTT

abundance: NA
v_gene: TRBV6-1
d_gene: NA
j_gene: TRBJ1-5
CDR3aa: CASSELAGGNQPQHF
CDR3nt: TGTGCCAGCAGTGAATTGGCAGGGGGCAATCAGCCCCAGCATTTT

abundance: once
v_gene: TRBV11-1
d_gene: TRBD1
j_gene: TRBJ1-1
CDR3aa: CASSLDRDREAFF
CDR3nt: TGTGCCAGCAGCTTGGACCGGGACAGAGAAGCTTTCTTT

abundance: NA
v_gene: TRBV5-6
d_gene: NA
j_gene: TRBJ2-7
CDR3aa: CASSLPGTSGTPYEQYF
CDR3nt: TGTGCCAGCAGCTTGCCCGGGACATCCGGGACCCCCTACGAGCAGTACTTC

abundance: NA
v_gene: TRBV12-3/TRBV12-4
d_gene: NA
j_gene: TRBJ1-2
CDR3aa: CASSLADSYGYTF
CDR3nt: TGTGCCAGCAGTTTAGCTGACAGCTATGGCTACACCTTC

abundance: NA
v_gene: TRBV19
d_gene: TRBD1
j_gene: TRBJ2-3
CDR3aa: CASSRQGADTQYF
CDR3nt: TGTGCCAGTAGTCGACAGGGGGCAGATACGCAGTATTTT

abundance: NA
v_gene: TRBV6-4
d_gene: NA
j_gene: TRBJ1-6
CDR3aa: CASSDDPTGLRTLHF
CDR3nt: TGTGCCAGCAGTGACGACCCCACAGGGCTCAGGACCCTCCACTTT

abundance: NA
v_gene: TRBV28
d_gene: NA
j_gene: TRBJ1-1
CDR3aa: CASSYPQGIGTEAFF
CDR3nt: TGTGCCAGCAGTTACCCCCAGGGTATCGGCACTGAAGCTTTCTTT

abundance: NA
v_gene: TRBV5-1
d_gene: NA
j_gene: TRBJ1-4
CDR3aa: CASSLVGRDTNEKLFF
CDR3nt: TGCGCCAGCAGCTTGGTTGGGCGGGATACTAATGAAAAACTGTTTTTT

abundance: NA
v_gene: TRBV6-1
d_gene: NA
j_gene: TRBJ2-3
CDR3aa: CASSEVTSSTDTQYF
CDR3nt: TGTGCCAGCAGTGAAGTGACTTCAAGCACAGATACGCAGTATTTT

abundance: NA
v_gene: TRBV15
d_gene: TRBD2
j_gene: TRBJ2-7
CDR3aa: CATSTLDGGIVSF
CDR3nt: TGTGCCACCAGCACCCTTGACGGGGGGATTGTGTCCTTC

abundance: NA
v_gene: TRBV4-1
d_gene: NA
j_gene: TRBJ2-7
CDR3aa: CASSRLTDTRPYEQYF
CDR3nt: TGCGCCAGCAGCCGCCTGACCGACACCCGGCCCTACGAGCAGTACTTC

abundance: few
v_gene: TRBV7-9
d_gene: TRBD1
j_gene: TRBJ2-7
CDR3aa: CASTRSTGGLDEQYF
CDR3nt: TGTGCCAGCACCCGGAGCACAGGGGGATTAGACGAGCAGTACTTC